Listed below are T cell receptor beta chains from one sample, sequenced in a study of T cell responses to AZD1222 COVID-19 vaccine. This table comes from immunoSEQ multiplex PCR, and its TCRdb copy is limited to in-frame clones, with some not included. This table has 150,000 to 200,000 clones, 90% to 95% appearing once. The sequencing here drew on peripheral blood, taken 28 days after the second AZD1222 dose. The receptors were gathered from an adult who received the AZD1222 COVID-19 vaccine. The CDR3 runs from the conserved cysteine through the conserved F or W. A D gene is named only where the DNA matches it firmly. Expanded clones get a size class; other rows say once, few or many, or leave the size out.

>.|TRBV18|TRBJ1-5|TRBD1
CASSLDRGNQPQHF
TGTGCCAGCTCACTAGACAGGGGAAATCAGCCCCAGCATTTT
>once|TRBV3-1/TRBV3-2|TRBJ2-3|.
CASSLTVYRTDTQYF
TGTGCCAGCAGCCTCACTGTCTACCGCACAGATACGCAGTATTTT
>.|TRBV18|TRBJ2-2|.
CASSPSGDNTGELFF
TGTGCCAGCTCACCATCCGGGGATAACACCGGGGAGCTGTTTTTT
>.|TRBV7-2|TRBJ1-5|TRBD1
CASSAQGDSNQPQHF
TGTGCCAGCAGCGCACAGGGGGATAGCAATCAGCCCCAGCATTTT
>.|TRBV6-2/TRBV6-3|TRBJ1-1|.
CASSYSNGEAFF
TGTGCCAGCAGTTACTCGAACGGTGAAGCTTTCTTT
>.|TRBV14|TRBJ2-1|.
CASSQGPVKSNEQFF
TGTGCCAGCAGCCAAGGTCCAGTCAAGAGCAATGAGCAGTTCTTC
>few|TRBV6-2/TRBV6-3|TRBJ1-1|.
CASSYHSVGDGTNTEAFF
TGTGCCAGCAGTTACCATTCGGTCGGGGACGGAACGAACACTGAAGCTTTCTTT
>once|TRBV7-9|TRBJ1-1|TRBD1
CASSITGGGWDTEAFF
TGTGCCAGCAGCATAACAGGGGGTGGATGGGACACTGAAGCTTTCTTT
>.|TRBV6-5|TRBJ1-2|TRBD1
CASSPQGDYGYTF
TGTGCCAGCAGCCCGCAGGGGGACTATGGCTACACCTTC
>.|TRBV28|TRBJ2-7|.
CAAQTDSYEQYF
TGTGCCGCGCAGACGGACAGCTACGAGCAGTACTTC
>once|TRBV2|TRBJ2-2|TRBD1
CASSILGTGRTGELFF
TGTGCCAGCAGTATATTAGGGACAGGGAGGACCGGGGAGCTGTTTTTT
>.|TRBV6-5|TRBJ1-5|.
CASLRGGGNQPQHF
TGTGCCAGCCTCCGGGGAGGAGGCAATCAGCCCCAGCATTTT
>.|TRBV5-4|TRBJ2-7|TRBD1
CASSLGRDRTYEQYF
TGTGCCAGCAGCCTGGGACGGGACAGAACCTACGAGCAGTACTTC
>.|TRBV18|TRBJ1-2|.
CASSPQPGTASGGYTF
TGTGCCAGCTCACCACAACCGGGGACGGCGAGTGGGGGCTACACCTTC
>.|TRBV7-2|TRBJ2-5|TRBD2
CASSFVGGNPETQYF
TGTGCCAGCAGCTTCGTCGGGGGGAATCCAGAGACCCAGTACTTC
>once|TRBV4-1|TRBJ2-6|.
CASSQPNSGANVLTF
TGCGCCAGCAGCCAACCAAACTCTGGGGCCAACGTCCTGACTTTC
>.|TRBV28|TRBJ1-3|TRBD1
CASSLWGSGIQGHRNTIYF
TGTGCCAGCAGTTTATGGGGGTCCGGTATACAGGGGCACCGAAACACCATATATTTT
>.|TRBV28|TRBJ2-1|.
CASSLAGFWGSYNEQFF
TGTGCCAGCAGTTTGGCAGGGTTCTGGGGCTCCTACAATGAGCAGTTCTTC
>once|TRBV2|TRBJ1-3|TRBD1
CASSGDRVSGNTIYF
TGTGCCAGCAGTGGAGACAGGGTGTCTGGAAACACCATATATTTT
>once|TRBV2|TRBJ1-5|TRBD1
CASRAQRTGESQPQHF
TGTGCCAGCAGAGCGCAGCGGACAGGGGAGAGTCAGCCCCAGCATTTT
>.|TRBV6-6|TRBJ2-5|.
CASSYPGRAGETQYF
TGTGCCAGCAGTTACCCGGGCAGGGCGGGAGAGACCCAGTACTTC
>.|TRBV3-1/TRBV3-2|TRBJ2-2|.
CASSPTRSNTGELFF
TGTGCCAGCAGCCCGACTAGGTCTAACACCGGGGAGCTGTTTTTT
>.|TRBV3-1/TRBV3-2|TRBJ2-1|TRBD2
CASSPERGPPYNEQFF
TGTGCCAGCAGCCCAGAGCGGGGACCTCCCTACAATGAGCAGTTCTTC
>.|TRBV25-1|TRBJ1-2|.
CASSEGDVVGGDGYTF
TGTGCCAGCAGTGAAGGAGACGTGGTGGGGGGTGACGGCTACACCTTC
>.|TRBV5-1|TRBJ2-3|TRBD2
CASSWELAASTDTQYF
TGCGCCAGCAGCTGGGAACTAGCGGCTAGCACAGATACGCAGTATTTT
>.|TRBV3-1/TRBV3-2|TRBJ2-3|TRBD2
CASSDGGAGVDTQYF
TGTGCCAGCAGCGACGGAGGGGCGGGGGTAGATACGCAGTATTTT
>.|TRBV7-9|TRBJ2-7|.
CASRRDTNTYEQYF
TGTGCCAGCAGGCGGGACACCAACACCTACGAGCAGTACTTC
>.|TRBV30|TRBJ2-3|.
CAWSVLEARVDTQYF
TGTGCCTGGAGTGTCTTGGAGGCGAGGGTAGATACGCAGTATTTT
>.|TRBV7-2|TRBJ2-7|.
CASSIGLGRGFYEQYF
TGTGCCAGCAGCATTGGGCTGGGCAGGGGCTTCTACGAGCAGTACTTC
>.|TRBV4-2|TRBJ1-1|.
CASSQGGPLNTEAFF
TGTGCCAGCAGCCAAGGGGGACCGTTGAACACTGAAGCTTTCTTT
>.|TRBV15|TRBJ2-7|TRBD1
CATSRETGAYEQYF
TGTGCCACCAGCAGGGAGACAGGGGCCTACGAGCAGTACTTC
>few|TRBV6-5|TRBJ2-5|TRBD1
CASKSQGETQYF
TGTGCCAGCAAGTCACAGGGGGAGACCCAGTACTTC
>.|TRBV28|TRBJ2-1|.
CASRPDDTPPNEQFF
TGTGCCAGCAGACCCGACGACACACCTCCGAATGAGCAGTTCTTC
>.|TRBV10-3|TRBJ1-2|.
CAISDPDSYGYTF
TGTGCCATCAGTGACCCTGACAGCTATGGCTACACCTTC
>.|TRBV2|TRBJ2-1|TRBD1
CASSFGQGPNEQFF
TGTGCCAGCAGTTTCGGACAGGGCCCTAATGAGCAGTTCTTC
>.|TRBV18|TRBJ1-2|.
CASSPRGGDGYTF
TGTGCCAGCTCCCCCCGCGGGGGCGATGGCTACACCTTC
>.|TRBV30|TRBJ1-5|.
CAWSVQTGNQPQHF
TGTGCCTGGAGTGTTCAGACAGGTAATCAGCCCCAGCATTTT
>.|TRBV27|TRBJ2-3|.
CASSFKPGAFPSGDTQYF
TGTGCCAGCAGTTTTAAGCCGGGAGCGTTTCCATCGGGAGATACGCAGTATTTT
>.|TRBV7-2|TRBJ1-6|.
CASSNFRSSYNSPLHF
TGTGCCAGCAGCAACTTTCGGAGCTCCTATAATTCACCCCTCCACTTT
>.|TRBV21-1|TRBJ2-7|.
CASSTNLSACYEQYF
TGTGCCAGCAGCACGAACCTCTCTGCCTGCTACGAGCAGTACTTC
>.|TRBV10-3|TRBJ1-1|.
CAISTGPNTEAFF
TGTGCCATCAGTACAGGACCCAACACTGAAGCTTTCTTT
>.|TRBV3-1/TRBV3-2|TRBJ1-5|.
CASSQEGNSNQPQHF
TGTGCCAGCAGCCAGGAGGGAAATAGCAATCAGCCCCAGCATTTT
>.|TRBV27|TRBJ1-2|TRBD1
CASSTWTGRFQNYGYTF
TGTGCCAGCAGTACTTGGACAGGGAGGTTTCAGAACTATGGCTACACCTTC
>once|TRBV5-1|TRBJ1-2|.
CASSLSTGANYGYTF
TGCGCCAGCAGCCTGTCAACAGGCGCTAACTATGGCTACACCTTC
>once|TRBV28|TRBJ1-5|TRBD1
CASGQGPSNQPQHF
TGTGCCAGCGGACAGGGACCGAGCAATCAGCCCCAGCATTTT
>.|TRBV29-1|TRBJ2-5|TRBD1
CSVEDLGQGAVLETQYF
TGCAGCGTTGAAGATCTCGGACAGGGGGCGGTTTTGGAGACCCAGTACTTC
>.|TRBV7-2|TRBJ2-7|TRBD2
CASSVFAGAYEQYF
TGTGCCAGCAGCGTCTTCGCGGGGGCCTACGAGCAGTACTTC
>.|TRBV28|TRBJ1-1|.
CASSSFAEAFF
TGTGCCAGCAGTTCTTTCGCCGAAGCTTTCTTT